This TCR beta chain derives from a study of shared clonotypes between healthy human individuals. General observations from the study: An expected dependence of interdonor clonotype sharing on sequencing depth was noted.

The CDR3 length is 15 residues. Trimming cost V 5 bases and J 9 bases; bases outside gene matches: 11. Looked up from germline, CDR1 is MNHEY and CDR2 is SMNVEV (reference sequence). As concerns this clone: Its antigen is unidentified.

Template amounts of 250 to 350 ng DNA, tens of thousands of T cell genomes, were employed in unsorted PBMC replicate PCRs. Study processing details: In the immunoSEQ data, sequences were junction-only and lacked quality scores, so filtering differed. Using immunoSEQ multiplex PCR, the repertoire was profiled, and TCRdb retains in-frame clones only, with some absent. V, J and clone size were drawn from that table, and D and trimming were deduced from the DNA. The sample holds approximately 500,000 clones; about 78% are singletons and the top ten take more than 10%. The chain joins TRBV27 to TRBJ2-1, with TRBD2 matching 9 bases. This clonotype originated in a woman in her thirties or forties in good health. Some clones in this sample may be carry-over from other donors' samples. The material sequenced was PBMCs. The CDR3 protein is CASSPHSGSKGEQFF. The CDR3 nucleotides are TGTGCCAGCAGTCCCCATAGCGGGAGTAAGGGTGAGCAGTTCTTC.